This T cell receptor (beta chain) was captured in a study of cytomegalovirus exposure and HLA in healthy donors. General study results and limits: Among TCR beta chains, those listed as cytomegalovirus-associated numbered over 150.

It was with 60 Vbeta and 13 Jbeta primers that the PCR ran. TCRdb keeps only in-frame clones here, not all; method: immunoSEQ multiplex PCR. The table has 150,000 to 200,000 clones, about 75% seen once. In regard to this clone: Its antigen is currently unknown.

This receptor was obtained from a man aged 18 to 29 in good health and CMV-seropositive. The sample consisted of PBMCs.

The CDR3 is CASRFSGGDYKSKNIQYF. The CDR3 DNA reads TGTGCAAGTCGCTTTTCGGGAGGGGACTATAAAAGCAAAAACATTCAGTACTTC. This rearrangement joins TRBV12-2 to TRBJ2-4; the DNA was not compared with TRBD2, the D call given in the table. TRBV12-2 is a pseudogene locus. CDR3 length: 18 residues.